This TCR beta chain was sequenced in a study of control samples from healthy donors and cancer patients. Measured with immunoSEQ multiplex PCR; TCRdb has only the in-frame clones, and not every one. The sample has tens of thousands of clones, roughly 87% seen once. The TCR comes from a man in his 60s with head and neck cancer. What was sequenced was PBMCs.

The CDR3 region is CASSIDLYPGELFF. The DNA of the CDR3 is TGTGCCAGTAGTATAGATTTGTACCCCGGGGAGCTGTTTTTT. The chain has TRBV19 and TRBJ2-2; no clear D gene. V lost 0 bases and J 6 bases, leaving 8 bases between the germline ends. The CDR3 consists of 14 residues. Germline CDR1 LNHDA, CDR2 SQIVND (reference sequence).